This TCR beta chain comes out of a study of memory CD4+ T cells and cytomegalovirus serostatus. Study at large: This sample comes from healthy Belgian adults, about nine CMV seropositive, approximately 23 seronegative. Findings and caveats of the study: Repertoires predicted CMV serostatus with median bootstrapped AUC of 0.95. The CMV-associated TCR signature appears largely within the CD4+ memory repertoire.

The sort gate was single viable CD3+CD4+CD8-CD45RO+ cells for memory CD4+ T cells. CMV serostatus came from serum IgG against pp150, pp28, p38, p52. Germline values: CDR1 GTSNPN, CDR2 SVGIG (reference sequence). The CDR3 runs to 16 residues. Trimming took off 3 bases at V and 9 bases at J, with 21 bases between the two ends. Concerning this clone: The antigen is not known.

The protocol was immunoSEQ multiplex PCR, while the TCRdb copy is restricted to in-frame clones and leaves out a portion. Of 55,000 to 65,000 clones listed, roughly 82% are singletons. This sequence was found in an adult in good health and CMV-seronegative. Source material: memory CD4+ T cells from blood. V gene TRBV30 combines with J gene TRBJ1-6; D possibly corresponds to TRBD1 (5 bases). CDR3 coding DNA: TGTGCCTGGAGATACCGGGCCCCCACCGGGGGTTCACCCCTCCACTTT. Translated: CAWRYRAPTGGSPLHF. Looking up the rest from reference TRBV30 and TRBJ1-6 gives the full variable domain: SQTIHQWPATLVQPVGSPLSLECTVEGTSNPNLYWYRQAAGRGLQLLFYSVGIGQISSEVPQNLSASRPQDRQFILSSKKLLLSDSGFYLCAWRYRAPTGGSPLHFGNGTRLTVT.